Each of the 2 T cell receptor beta chains below was sequenced from the same sample in a study of OX40 agonist ivuxolimab in advanced cancers. Libraries were prepared by immunoSEQ multiplex PCR; TCRdb keeps only in-frame clonotypes and omits some of them. The data hold about 79,000 clones, with more than 85% observed a single time. This specimen was CD4+ or CD8+ T cells sorted from blood, taken in a trial of the OX40 agonist ivuxolimab. These receptors all come from an adult with an advanced solid tumor such as melanoma, head and neck, liver or kidney cancer.

The CDR3 region is CASRQGAFEQYF. As DNA, the CDR3 is TGTGCCAGCCGACAAGGGGCGTTCGAGCAGTACTTC. This rearrangement joins TRBV6-5 to TRBJ2-7; D perhaps matches TRBD1 (5 bases). CDR3 length: 12 amino acids. The germline V gene has CDR1 MNHEY and CDR2 SVGAGI. Between the trimmed V and J ends, which lost 8 bases and 6 bases, there was a span of 14 bases.

This chain uses TRBV5-1 with TRBJ2-2, with TRBD1 matching 10 bases. The V and J ends lost 4 bases and 8 bases, in that order; junction bases with no gene match: 5. Germline V CDR1 and CDR2: SGHRS, YFSETQ. The CDR3 sequence is 14 residues long. This CDR3 reads CASSIGTGEGELFF. The CDR3 region has the DNA TGCGCCAGCAGCATCGGGACAGGGGAAGGGGAGCTGTTTTTT. Supplemented by reference TRBV5-1 and TRBJ2-2, the full variable domain reads KAGVTQTPRYLIKTRGQQVTLSCSPISGHRSVSWYQQTPGQGLQFLFEYFSETQRNKGNFPGRFSGRQFSNSRSEMNVSTLELGDSALYLCASSIGTGEGELFFGEGSRLTVL.